The entry below gives a single T cell receptor beta chain sequence along with its context. Its antigen is unknown. Starting from PBMCs, sorting isolated CD4+ and CD8+ T cells. V lost 5 bases, J lost 2 bases, and 10 bases lay in between. Germline CDR1 and CDR2: MNHEY and SVGAGI. The CDR3 sequence is 13 residues long. Isolated RNA was reverse transcribed into cDNA used as the sequencing template. The method was immunoSEQ multiplex PCR; TCRdb's version includes in-frame clones alone and lacks a portion of them. The data hold over 150,000 clones, with about 61% observed a single time. The data originate from a study of CD8+ T cells in alopecia areata. General study findings and limits: Alphabeta T cells residing in normal skin are also sequenced in scalp samples. Among patients, TCR sharing was less clear than in mice, a difference possibly due in part to HLA diversity in the patient population. Researchers report lesional scalp, most notably alopecia totalis/universalis, outstripped normal scalp in clonality.

The J gene is TRBJ2-7, the V gene TRBV6-5; D may be TRBD2 (6 bases). Sequencing used CD8+ T cells sorted from blood. The sequence was collected from a human donor in good health. CDR3 sequence: CASSPGTAYEQYF. CDR3 coding DNA: TGTGCCAGCAGTCCGGGGACTGCCTACGAGCAGTACTTC.